Listed here are 27 T cell receptor beta chains from one sample, sequenced in a study of identical twins. TCRdb analysed the 5' RACE reads with MiXCR anew, one entry per CDR3 protein. The repertoire holds about 390,000 distinct CDR3 sequences, with around 9.7% as singletons. Sample: naive T cells sorted from blood. The receptor source for this set is a woman aged 50 to 65 in good health.

This clonotype was picked up many times. The chain joins TRBV5-1 to TRBJ2-7, with 13 bases fitting TRBD2. This CDR3 has 16 amino acids. Germline CDR1 SGHRS, CDR2 YFSETQ. J lost 3 bases, V lost 4 bases, and 7 bases had no gene match. The CDR3 sequence: CASSQGTSGTLYEQYF. The DNA of the CDR3 is TGCGCCAGCAGCCAAGGGACTAGCGGGACGCTCTACGAGCAGTACTTC.

This clonotype was recorded a few times. This sequence joins TRBV27 and TRBJ1-2; TRBD1 matches 8 bases. V shed 5 bases, J shed 4 bases, and the junction held 6 bases outside the gene matches. CDR3 size: 14 residues. Germline lookup yields CDR1 MNHEY and CDR2 SMNVEV (reference sequence). CDR3 protein: CASSPTTGGYGYTF. The CDR3 DNA reads TGTGCCAGCAGTCCGACAACAGGGGGCTATGGCTACACCTTC.

There are many counts of this clonotype. This chain uses TRBV27 with TRBJ2-1; 8 bases agree with TRBD1. The CDR3 contains 17 residues. CDR1 and CDR2 from the germline V gene are MNHEY and SMNVEV (reference sequence). Trimming cost V 4 bases and J 0 bases; bases outside gene matches: 8. The CDR3 DNA is TGTGCCAGCAGTTCCGGACAGGGAGACCCCTCCTACAATGAGCAGTTCTTC. It encodes CASSSGQGDPSYNEQFF.

A few counts support this clonotype. V is TRBV4-1 and J is TRBJ2-7; 9 positions match TRBD2. V lost 4 bases and J lost 2; bases outside the gene matches: 6. Per germline, CDR1 MGHRA and CDR2 YSYEKL. The CDR3 loop spans 15 amino acids. The CDR3 loop reads CASSLRTSEPYEQYF. CDR3 sequence (DNA): TGCGCCAGCAGCCTGAGGACTAGCGAACCCTACGAGCAGTACTTC.

The sample holds many counts of this clonotype. The chain joins TRBV29-1 to TRBJ2-7; the D is unclear. Between the trimmed V and J ends, which lost 5 bases and 4 bases, there was a span of 9 bases. Germline V gives CDR1 SQVTM, CDR2 ANQGSEA. This CDR3 comprises 11 residues. The CDR3 sequence is CSVHDGYEQYV. CDR3 bases: TGCAGCGTTCACGACGGTTACGAGCAGTACGTC.

The table lists this clonotype with a few counts. V and J are TRBV29-1 and TRBJ2-3, with 8 bases that match TRBD1. This CDR3 comprises 14 residues. V lost 7 bases to trimming and J lost 0 bases; unmatched junction nucleotides: 6. CDR1 SQVTM and CDR2 ANQGSEA come from the germline V gene. The CDR3 sequence is CSASRDRSTDTQYF. CDR3 coding DNA: TGCAGCGCCAGCCGGGACAGGAGCACAGATACGCAGTATTTT.

This clonotype has only a few counts. The chain is built from TRBV18 and TRBJ2-5; 9 bases are shared with TRBD1. Per germline, CDR1 KGHSH and CDR2 LQKENI. This CDR3 is built from 16 residues. Unmatched junction bases numbered 12, after V lost 6 bases and J lost 4 bases. Written as DNA, the CDR3 is TGTGCCAGCTCCCTCGGTTTGGACAGGGGAGGAGAGACCCAGTACTTC. It yields the protein CASSLGLDRGGETQYF. The whole variable domain, remainder taken from reference TRBV18 and TRBJ2-5, is NAGVMQNPRHLVRRRGQEARLRCSPMKGHSHVYWYRQLPEEGLKFMVYLQKENIIDESGMPKERFSAEFPKEGPSILRIQQVVRGDSAAYFCASSLGLDRGGETQYFGPGTRLLVL.

This clonotype was observed at least ten times. The V gene is TRBV5-1, the J gene TRBJ2-6; D is undetermined. Trimming took off 4 bases at V and 1 base at J, with 12 bases between the two ends. Germline-derived CDR1 and CDR2 are SGHRS and YFSETQ. CDR3 size: 16 residues. DNA for the CDR3: TGCGCCAGCAGCGAAAATGTGGGGTCTGGGGCCAACGTCCTGACTTTC. This codes for CASSENVGSGANVLTF.

This clonotype was seen many times. The chain carries TRBV20-1 and TRBJ2-1; TRBD2 aligns across 7 bases. CDR3 length equals 17 residues. V lost 0 bases, J lost 0 bases, and 8 bases stayed unmatched. The germline V gene encodes CDR1 DFQATT and CDR2 SNEGSKA (reference sequence). CDR3 bases: TGCAGTGCTAGAGACCCTGGGGCGGGAGTCTCCTACAATGAGCAGTTCTTC. Encoded protein: CSARDPGAGVSYNEQFF.

This clonotype has ten or more counts. The chain employs TRBV10-2 and TRBJ2-7; D perhaps matches TRBD2 (6 bases). Per germline, CDR1 WSHSY and CDR2 SAAADI. V dropped 2 bases and J dropped 4 bases, with 9 bases sitting between them. This CDR3 is 13 amino acids long. The CDR3 loop reads CASSERAGYEQYV. CDR3 nucleotide sequence: TGCGCCAGCAGTGAGAGGGCGGGGTACGAGCAGTACGTC.

A few counts support this clonotype. The CDR3 bases are TGTGCCAGCAGTTCTGGAGTAGCGGGAGGGCTGACAGATACGCAGTATTTT. This translates into CASSSGVAGGLTDTQYF. This chain uses TRBV12-3 or TRBV12-4 with TRBJ2-3; 11 nucleotides line up with TRBD2. V shed 4 bases, J shed 3 bases, and the junction held 9 bases outside the gene matches. The CDR3 sequence is 17 residues long.

This clonotype has at least ten counts. V usage is TRBV7-6 and J usage is TRBJ2-1; 7 bases map to TRBD1. V lost 3 bases and J lost 7; bases outside the gene matches: 3. Germline V gene lookup returns CDR1 SGHVS and CDR2 FNYEAQ. This CDR3 comprises 13 residues. The CDR3 reads CASSLETGNEQFF. CDR3 coding DNA: TGTGCCAGCAGCTTGGAGACAGGGAATGAGCAGTTCTTC.

At least ten counts were recorded for this clonotype. The rearrangement joins TRBV5-6 to TRBJ1-1, with D possibly matching TRBD1 (5 bases). The CDR3 sequence is 11 residues long. The V gene lost 6 bases and the J gene lost 5 bases, with 8 bases spanning the gap. The V gene's germline CDR1 is SGHDT and CDR2 YYEEEE. CDR3 in DNA: TGTGCCAGCACGGGGCGTACTGAAGCTTTCTTT. It translates to CASTGRTEAFF.

This sequence joins TRBV10-3 and TRBJ2-2, with 10 bases fitting TRBD2. V lost 8 bases to trimming and J lost 7 bases; unmatched junction nucleotides: 10. Germline V gene lookup returns CDR1 ENHRY and CDR2 SYGVKD. The CDR3 contains 15 residues. The CDR3 reads CAILQTSGTIGELFF. The CDR3 region has the DNA TGTGCCATCCTACAAACTAGCGGGACGATCGGGGAGCTGTTTTTT.

This clonotype has ten or more counts. V is TRBV12-3 or TRBV12-4 and J is TRBJ2-7; D not certain. The CDR3 totals 14 residues. The V end lost 6 bases, the J end lost 7 bases, and 19 bases lay between the germline ends. The CDR3: CASRAPGRLLEQYF. For the CDR3, the DNA is TGTGCCAGCAGGGCACCGGGTCGCCTCTTGGAGCAGTACTTC.

In this sample, this clonotype turned up many times. This chain connects TRBV6-2 or TRBV6-3 to TRBJ2-1; 11 nucleotides line up with TRBD2. Per germline, CDR1 MNHEY and CDR2 SVGEGT. The J segment lost 3 bases and the V segment lost 0 bases, leaving 4 bases of the junction unmatched. The CDR3 totals 17 residues. CDR3: CASSYSPTSGSYNEQFF. The CDR3 nucleotides read TGTGCCAGCAGTTACTCCCCAACTAGCGGGAGCTACAATGAGCAGTTCTTC.

V gene TRBV10-3 combines with J gene TRBJ2-6; tentatively, D is TRBD1 (6 bases). There are 15 residues in the CDR3. The ends were cut back, 3 bases at V and 1 base at J, with 7 bases in the middle. CDR1 is ENHRY, CDR2 SYGVKD, per germline. DNA of the CDR3: TGTGCCATCAGTGATAGGGGGTCTGGGGCCAACGTCCTGACTTTC. Protein sequence: CAISDRGSGANVLTF.

This clonotype was seen a handful of times. The chain uses TRBV29-1 and TRBJ2-1; 8 nucleotides agree with TRBD2. CDR3 length: 13 residues. Germline assignment: CDR1 SQVTM and CDR2 ANQGSEA. Trimming cost V 7 bases and J 4 bases; bases outside gene matches: 6. CDR3 amino acids: CSGGAGGYNEQFF. The CDR3 region has the DNA TGCAGCGGAGGGGCGGGGGGTTACAATGAGCAGTTCTTC.

This clonotype was picked up a small number of times. The J gene is TRBJ2-7, the V gene TRBV5-1, with D possibly matching TRBD1 (5 bases). There are 14 residues in the CDR3. Germline-derived CDR1 and CDR2 are SGHRS and YFSETQ. V was clipped by 0 bases and J by 9 bases, with 16 bases between them. The CDR3 reads CASSLEQAKGGQYF. The CDR3 bases are TGCGCCAGCAGCTTGGAACAGGCCAAGGGTGGGCAGTACTTC. Combining the CDR3 with reference TRBV5-1 and TRBJ2-7 gives the whole variable domain KAGVTQTPRYLIKTRGQQVTLSCSPISGHRSVSWYQQTPGQGLQFLFEYFSETQRNKGNFPGRFSGRQFSNSRSEMNVSTLELGDSALYLCASSLEQAKGGQYFGPGTRLTVT.

V gene TRBV7-2 combines with J gene TRBJ2-7, with D tentatively TRBD2 (7 bases). The germline V and J ends were trimmed by 2 bases and 3 bases, with 17 bases remaining between them. The V gene's germline CDR1 is SGHTA and CDR2 FQGNSA. The CDR3 extends over 16 amino acids. CDR3 coding DNA: TGTGCCAGCAGCTTATGGGGGGGGGCGGCTGGCTACGAGCAGTACTTC. It is translated as CASSLWGGAAGYEQYF.

This clonotype was seen more than once but under ten times. V usage is TRBV6-4 and J usage is TRBJ2-7; TRBD2 matches at 14 bases. V trimming: 0 bases; J trimming: 6 bases; junction bases outside the gene matches: 4. The germline CDR1 and CDR2 sequences are MRHNA and SNTAGT. This CDR3 is built from 16 residues. CDR3 region: CASSDSGTSGSREQYF. CDR3 bases: TGTGCCAGCAGTGACTCGGGGACTAGCGGGAGTCGCGAGCAGTACTTC.

This clonotype has a handful of counts. The rearrangement joins TRBV24-1 to TRBJ1-5; no clear D. The CDR3 consists of 13 residues. V was trimmed by 11 bases and J by 4 bases, leaving 14 bases between them. Germline CDR1 reads KGHDR; CDR2 reads SFDVKD. DNA for the CDR3: TGTGCCATCACGGGTGCCTTTAATCAGCCCCAGCATTTT. Amino acids: CAITGAFNQPQHF.

This chain uses TRBV12-3 or TRBV12-4 with TRBJ1-2; D is unclear. V dropped 8 bases and J dropped 3 bases, with 13 bases sitting between them. This CDR3 spans 13 amino acids. The CDR3 bases are TGTGCCAGCCTTGCCGGGCGATACTATGGCTACACCTTC. It translates to CASLAGRYYGYTF.

The V call is TRBV7-2, the J call TRBJ2-1, with 9 bases fitting TRBD2. Trimming cost V 5 bases and J 4 bases; bases outside gene matches: 3. The CDR3 runs to 14 residues. Germline CDR1 reads SGHTA; CDR2 reads FQGNSA. The DNA of the CDR3 is TGTGCCAGCAGCGGGCGGGAGGGGTACAATGAGCAGTTCTTC. It yields the protein CASSGREGYNEQFF.

This clonotype has a handful of counts. This chain connects TRBV6-6 to TRBJ2-4; 14 nucleotides match TRBD2. The CDR3 is 16 amino acids. V lost 4 bases and J lost 7; bases outside the gene matches: 6. Germline CDR1 and CDR2: MNHNY and SVGAGI (reference sequence). The CDR3, as DNA: TGTGCCAGCAGTTTAAGGACTAGCGGGAGGAGGAACATTCAGTACTTC. This sequence encodes CASSLRTSGRRNIQYF.

This chain links TRBV7-3 with TRBJ2-7; D possibly uses TRBD1 or TRBD2 (5 bases each). The V end lost 5 bases, the J end lost 3 bases, and 11 bases lay between the germline ends. CDR3 length equals 13 residues. From germline, CDR1 is SGHTA and CDR2 FQGTGA. CDR3 coding DNA: TGTGCCAGCAGCCGAGGGGCTAGCTACGAGCAGTACTTC. Protein: CASSRGASYEQYF.

V and J are TRBV13 and TRBJ1-6; D may be TRBD1 (6 bases). Per germline, CDR1 PRHDT and CDR2 FYEKMQ (reference sequence). V dropped 5 bases and J dropped 8 bases, with 19 bases sitting between them. This CDR3 spans 16 amino acids. The CDR3 loop is CASSDSQGSGYSPLHF. The CDR3 coding sequence is TGTGCCAGCAGCGATTCACAGGGTAGTGGATATTCACCCCTCCACTTT.